The clone carrying this TCR beta chain was counted once. Its target is not known. The record originates from a study of T cell repertoires and Cas9 in healthy adults. Whole-study results and caveats: SpCas9-reactive regulatory T cells reportedly mitigated SpCas9-reactive effector T cells in vitro.

This CDR3 spans 13 amino acids. The V gene's germline CDR1 is LGHNA and CDR2 YSLEER. Deletions cut 0 bases from V and 5 bases from J, with 5 bases between. Sequencing used immunoSEQ multiplex PCR; TCRdb keeps in-frame clones, though not all of them. The sample holds about 22,000 clones, around 93% seen once. The sequence was collected from a human donor in good health. V is TRBV4-3 and J is TRBJ2-1; unclear D gene. Sequenced: CD4+ effector T cells (CD127+, CD25-, CD137-, CD154-) from PBMCs; culture status not recorded. In DNA form, the CDR3 reads TGCGCCAGCAGCCAAGACGCCAACAATGAGCAGTTCTTC. Translated, it gives CASSQDANNEQFF.